This T cell receptor beta chain was recovered during a study of regulatory T cells in long-lasting Graves disease. This clonotype was found a few times. CDR1 is LNHDA, CDR2 SQIVND, per germline (reference sequence). V lost 10 bases, J lost 5 bases, and 7 bases stayed unmatched. The CDR3 loop spans 13 amino acids. Relying on iRepertoire HTBI primers and Arm-PCR of CDR3 regions, the team built TCR beta libraries. A single record per CDR3 protein comes from TCRdb applying MiXCR to the multiplex PCR reads. This table has over 500,000 distinct CDR3 sequences, approximately 15% appearing once. Time point indicated: newly diagnosed GD, antithyroid drugs for less than 3 months. With RNA extracted from PBMCs as input, the TCR library was made. These data were also reused for a study on T cells in Graves' hyperthyroidism and ophthalmopathy. From that report: Thyroid ultrasound, orbital computed tomography, clinical symptoms, and serum thyroxine and TRAb underpinned diagnoses. Blood also carried most thyroid clonotypes expanded above 0.001. A model of 13 V-J features distinguished ophthalmopathy from stable hyperthyroidism.

This receptor was taken from a woman aged 25 to 45 with Graves disease. This chain uses TRBV19 with TRBJ2-7, with 11 bases that match TRBD1. The starting material was peripheral blood mononuclear cells (PBMCs), obtained at new diagnosis, from a patient treated with antithyroid drugs. The CDR3 region is CATADRGHDEQYF. In DNA, the CDR3 is TGTGCCACCGCGGACAGGGGGCATGACGAGCAGTACTTC.